This TCR beta chain emerged from a study of blood T cell repertoires in COVID-19 (dated by TCRdb to the early 2020s). The study in broad terms: The collaborator samples originated in the United States, Italy and Spain and spanned the acute and convalescent phases of COVID-19. The repertoires were made available in a free public database intended to serve as a resource for research on the immune response to SARS-CoV-2. The material from the prospective study consisted of cDNA or gDNA derived from T cells, B-cell-depleted T cells, or PBMCs. HLA class I and class II types, where available, came from metadata supplied by the sample provider rather than from assay-based typing. Samples were obtained from the ongoing ImmuneRACE study (first 160 participants) and from roughly 1,300 subjects provided by 6 global collaborators. Nearly every sample came with metadata listing a de-identified subject ID, COVID-19 status, age in years and sex. Subjects who had been exposed to COVID-19, were actively infected with it, or had recovered from it provided the deeply sampled blood TCRbeta repertoires that made up the dataset.

The full study reports these points: How much clinical and demographic metadata was included differed by source and by participant, and the metadata was provided uncurated.

Comment on this clone: Its antigen is still unknown. Per-base quality was not reported, and no clone a single base away is much larger than it. The sample carries other DNA sequences with the same CDR3.

The immunoSEQ Assay, a bias-controlled multiplex PCR, was used to amplify TCRbeta CDR3 regions from genomic DNA. Per the authors' processing: Within the assay, amplification of reference gene primers was used to estimate how many nucleated cells each sample contained. Sequence reads were collapsed and filtered to measure the absolute abundance of every unique TCRbeta CDR3 rearrangement. For each sample, productive Simpson clonality was calculated as the square root of Simpson's diversity index across productive rearrangements. Not all clones reach the TCRdb copy of this immuneACCESS table, which keeps in-frame sequences only. Checked studies attribute under half of the gap to unresolved V genes and leave the rest unexplained. That table furnishes V, J and clone size, whereas the DNA furnished D and trimming. Within this sample are under 150,000 clones, with about 85% of them counted one time only. The ten biggest clones cover more than 5% of the sample.

Enrolling through a virtual design, the prospective study's participants ranged in age from roughly 18 to 90 years and lived across approximately 25 United States geographic areas. In the prospective study, participants were assigned to cohorts based on the clinical history participants reported in a screening survey and a study questionnaire. Recovered participants in ImmuneRACE Cohort 3 were defined by two consecutive negative NP/OP PCR tests, clearance by a healthcare professional, or resolution of symptoms. In the prospective study, mobile phlebotomists collected whole blood, serum and a nasopharyngeal or oropharyngeal swab from each participant. Additional blood draws and questionnaires over a 2-month period could optionally be provided by prospective study participants. Before DNA extraction, blood samples from the prospective study were shipped at room temperature or frozen. The V end loses 4 bases and the J end loses 0 bases, and a stretch of 6 bases separates them. The CDR3 holds 13 amino acids from the cysteine to the phenylalanine. The CDR3 DNA has 39 bases and is translated from base 1. According to the germline V gene (reference sequence), CDR1 reads LNHDA and CDR2 reads SQIVND.

The receptor chain draws on TRBV19 and TRBJ1-1, with no reliable assignment of the D segment. The clonotype originates from a woman in her 40s who had recovered from COVID-19. Sample: PBMCs or T cells enriched from blood (not recorded which). Here the CDR3 is given as CASSRGLNTEAFF. At the DNA level, the sequence is TGTGCCAGTAGTAGAGGCCTGAACACTGAAGCTTTCTTT.